This T cell receptor (beta chain) was recovered during a study of read filtering for tumor transcriptome and immune sequencing. Across the whole study: Mean patient age was approximately 66 years, range roughly 47 to 90; 16 to 20 male, about 15 female. After DNase treatment, RNA was made into whole-transcriptome libraries.

Study results and caveats: This fraction held mixed bone marrow immune cells after CD138-negative sorting.

From roughly 390 ng of RNA, a library with molecular barcoded alpha/delta and beta/gamma adaptors was made. TCRdb reprocessed the reads with MiXCR, giving one entry per CDR3 protein. The sample has 35,000 to 40,000 distinct CDR3 sequences; roughly 13% are singletons. Sampling of bone marrow took place during active disease in every patient. This clonotype appeared many times. No antigen is known for it. Germline lookup yields CDR1 SGHRS and CDR2 YFSETQ. Trimming took 4 bases from V and 4 from J, leaving 11 bases between them. The CDR3 contains 13 residues. The sample taken for sequencing was a population of CD138-negative cells sorted from bone marrow. The chain carries TRBV5-1 and TRBJ2-5, with D perhaps assigned TRBD1 or TRBD2 (5 bases each). The TCR sequence derives from a donor at least 40 years old with multiple myeloma. This chain's CDR3 is CASSLGTRETQYF. In nucleotides, the CDR3 is TGCGCCAGCAGCCTGGGGACGAGAGAGACCCAGTACTTC. The entire variable domain, with the rest obtained from reference TRBV5-1 and TRBJ2-5, is as follows: KAGVTQTPRYLIKTRGQQVTLSCSPISGHRSVSWYQQTPGQGLQFLFEYFSETQRNKGNFPGRFSGRQFSNSRSEMNVSTLELGDSALYLCASSLGTRETQYFGPGTRLLVL.